This T cell receptor beta chain came from a study of blood T cells in healthy people across ages. Using a J-beta primer mix together with a sample-barcoded 5' primer, a second PCR was run for about 6 to 12 cycles. In TCRdb, the 5' RACE reads were re-called with MiXCR into one record per CDR3 protein. Of about 1.6 million distinct CDR3 sequences listed, roughly 32% are singletons. Study-wide points: Researchers deemed the diversity estimates from one million T cells underestimates. Aged donors had fewer naive CD4+ cells and lower diversity than long-lived donors.

The CDR3 has 16 residues. CDR1 is LGHDT and CDR2 is YNNKEL in the germline V gene (reference sequence). With V trimmed by 0 bases and J by 1 base, 5 bases remained unmatched. This clonotype has a handful of counts. Its target is unknown. Each of the donors had 9 to 10 milliliters of peripheral blood drawn into EDTA-treated Vacutainer tubes. Sequencing was carried out using blood. The receptor was isolated from a woman aged 25 to 45 in good health. V usage is TRBV3-1 and J usage is TRBJ2-5; 7 positions match TRBD2. The CDR3 sequence is CASSQERAGLQETQYF. In DNA form, the CDR3 reads TGTGCCAGCAGCCAAGAGCGAGCGGGGCTCCAAGAGACCCAGTACTTC.